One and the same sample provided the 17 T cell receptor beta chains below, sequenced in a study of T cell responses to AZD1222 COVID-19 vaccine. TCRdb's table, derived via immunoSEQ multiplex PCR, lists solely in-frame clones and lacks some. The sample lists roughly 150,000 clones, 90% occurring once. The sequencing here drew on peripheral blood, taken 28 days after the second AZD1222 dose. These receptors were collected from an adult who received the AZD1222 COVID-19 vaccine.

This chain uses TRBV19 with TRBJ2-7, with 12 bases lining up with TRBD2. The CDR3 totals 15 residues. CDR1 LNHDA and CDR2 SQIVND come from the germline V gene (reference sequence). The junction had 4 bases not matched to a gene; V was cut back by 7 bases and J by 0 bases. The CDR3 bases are TGTGCCAGTATGACTAGCGGGGGAAGCTCCTACGAGCAGTACTTC. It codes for CASMTSGGSSYEQYF.

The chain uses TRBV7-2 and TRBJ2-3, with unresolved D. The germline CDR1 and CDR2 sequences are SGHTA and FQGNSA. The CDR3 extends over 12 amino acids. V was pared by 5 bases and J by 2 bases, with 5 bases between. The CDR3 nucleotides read TGTGCCAGCAGCCAATTCACAGATACGCAGTATTTT. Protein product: CASSQFTDTQYF.

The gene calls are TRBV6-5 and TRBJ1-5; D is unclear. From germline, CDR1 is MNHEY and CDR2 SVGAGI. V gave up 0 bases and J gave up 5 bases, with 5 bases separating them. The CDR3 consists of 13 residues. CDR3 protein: CASSYSRYQPQHF. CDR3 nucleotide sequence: TGTGCCAGCAGTTACTCCCGATATCAGCCCCAGCATTTT.

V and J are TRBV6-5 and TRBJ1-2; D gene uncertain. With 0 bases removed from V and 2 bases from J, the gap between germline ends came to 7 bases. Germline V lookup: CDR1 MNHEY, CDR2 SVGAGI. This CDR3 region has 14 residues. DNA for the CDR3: TGTGCCAGCAGTTACTCGTACGGGAACTATGGCTACACCTTC. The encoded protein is CASSYSYGNYGYTF.

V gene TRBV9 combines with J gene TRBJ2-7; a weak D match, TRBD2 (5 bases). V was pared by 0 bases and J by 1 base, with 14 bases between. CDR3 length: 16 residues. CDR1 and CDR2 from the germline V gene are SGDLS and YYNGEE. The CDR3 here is CASSVGAGRDSYEQYF. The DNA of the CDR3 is TGTGCCAGCAGCGTAGGGGCTGGGAGAGATTCCTACGAGCAGTACTTC.

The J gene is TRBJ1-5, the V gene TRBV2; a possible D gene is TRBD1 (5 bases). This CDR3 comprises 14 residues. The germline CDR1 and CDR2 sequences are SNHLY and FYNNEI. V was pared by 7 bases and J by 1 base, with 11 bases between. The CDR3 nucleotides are TGTGCCAGCACCCTGGGACGGAGCAATCAGCCCCAGCATTTT. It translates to CASTLGRSNQPQHF.

The CDR3 loop is CATSTEGNYGYTF. In nucleotides, the CDR3 is TGTGCCACCAGTACTGAGGGAAACTATGGCTACACCTTC. The V and J genes are TRBV24-1 and TRBJ1-2, with D uncertain. The CDR3 covers 13 residues. CDR1 is KGHDR, CDR2 SFDVKD, per germline. With 6 bases removed from V and 2 bases from J, the gap between germline ends came to 9 bases.

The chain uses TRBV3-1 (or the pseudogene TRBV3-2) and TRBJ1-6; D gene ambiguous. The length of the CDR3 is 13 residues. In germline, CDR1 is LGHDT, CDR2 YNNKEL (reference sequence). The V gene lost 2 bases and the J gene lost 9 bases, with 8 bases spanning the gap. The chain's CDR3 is CASSQSKASPLHF. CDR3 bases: TGTGCCAGCAGCCAATCGAAAGCTTCACCCCTCCACTTT.

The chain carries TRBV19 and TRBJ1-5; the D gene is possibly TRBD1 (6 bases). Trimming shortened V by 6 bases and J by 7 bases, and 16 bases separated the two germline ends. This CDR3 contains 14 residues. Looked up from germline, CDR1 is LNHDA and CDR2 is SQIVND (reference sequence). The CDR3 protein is CASSPDPQGQPQHF. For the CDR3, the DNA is TGTGCCAGTAGCCCTGACCCTCAGGGGCAGCCCCAGCATTTT.

As DNA, the CDR3 is TGTGCCAGCAGTTTTACCTGGGCTAATGAAAAACTGTTTTTT. It is translated as CASSFTWANEKLFF. This chain uses TRBV28 with TRBJ1-4; no firm D call. Germline lookup yields CDR1 MDHEN and CDR2 SYDVKM. The length of the CDR3 is 14 residues. Trimming took off 3 bases at V and 3 bases at J, with 8 bases between the two ends. The full variable domain, its missing parts supplied by reference TRBV28 and TRBJ1-4, is DVKVTQSSRYLVKRTGEKVFLECVQDMDHENMFWYRQDPGLGLRLIYFSYDVKMKEKGDIPEGYSVSREKKERFSLILESASTNQTSMYLCASSFTWANEKLFFGSGTQLSVL.

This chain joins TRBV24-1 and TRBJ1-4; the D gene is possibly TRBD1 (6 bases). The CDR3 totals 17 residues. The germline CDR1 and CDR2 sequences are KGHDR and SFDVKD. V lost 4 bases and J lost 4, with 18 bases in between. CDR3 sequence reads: CATSEPQGAEGNEKLFF. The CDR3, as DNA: TGTGCCACCAGTGAACCACAGGGTGCCGAGGGTAATGAAAAACTGTTTTTT.

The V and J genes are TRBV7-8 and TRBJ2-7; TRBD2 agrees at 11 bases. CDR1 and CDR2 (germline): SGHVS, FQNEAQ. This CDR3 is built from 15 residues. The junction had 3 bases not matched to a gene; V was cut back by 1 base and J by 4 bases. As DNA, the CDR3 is TGTGCCAGCAGCTTAGTAACTAGCGGGAGTTACGAGCAGTACTTC. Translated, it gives CASSLVTSGSYEQYF.

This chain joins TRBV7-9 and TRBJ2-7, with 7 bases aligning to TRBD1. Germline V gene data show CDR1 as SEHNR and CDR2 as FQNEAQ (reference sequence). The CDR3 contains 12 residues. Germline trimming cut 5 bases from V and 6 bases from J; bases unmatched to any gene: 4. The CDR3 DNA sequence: TGTGCCAGCAGCGAGGACAGGTTCGAGCAGTACTTC. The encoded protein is CASSEDRFEQYF.

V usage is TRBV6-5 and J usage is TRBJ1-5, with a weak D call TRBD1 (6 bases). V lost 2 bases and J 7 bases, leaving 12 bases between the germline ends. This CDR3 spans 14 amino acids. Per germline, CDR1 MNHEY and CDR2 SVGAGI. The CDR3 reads CASSYQGPGQPQHF. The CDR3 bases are TGTGCCAGCAGTTACCAGGGGCCAGGGCAGCCCCAGCATTTT.

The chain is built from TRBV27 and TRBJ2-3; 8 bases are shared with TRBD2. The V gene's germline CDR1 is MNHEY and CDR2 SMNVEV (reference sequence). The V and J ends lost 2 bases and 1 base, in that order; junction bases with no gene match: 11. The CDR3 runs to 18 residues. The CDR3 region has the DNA TGTGCCAGCAGTTTAGGTGCCGCGGGAGGCTCCGGCACAGATACGCAGTATTTT. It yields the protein CASSLGAAGGSGTDTQYF.

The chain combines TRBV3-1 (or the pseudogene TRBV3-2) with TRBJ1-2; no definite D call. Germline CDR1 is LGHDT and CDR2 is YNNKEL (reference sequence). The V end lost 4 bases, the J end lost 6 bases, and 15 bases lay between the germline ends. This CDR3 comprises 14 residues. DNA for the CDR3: TGTGCCAGCAGCCCGTCGGCCCTGACACATGGCTACACCTTC. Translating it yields CASSPSALTHGYTF.

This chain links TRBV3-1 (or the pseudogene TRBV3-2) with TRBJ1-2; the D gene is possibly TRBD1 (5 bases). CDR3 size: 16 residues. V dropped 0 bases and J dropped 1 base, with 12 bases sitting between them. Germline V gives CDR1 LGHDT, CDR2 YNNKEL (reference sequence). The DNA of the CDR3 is TGTGCCAGCAGCCAAGAGGGGGGTCAGGGTAACTATGGCTACACCTTC. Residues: CASSQEGGQGNYGYTF.